This T cell receptor beta chain was recorded in a study of T-cell memory formation after mild COVID-19. In the study overall: Largely, TCR clusters stayed within a single donor. General study findings and limits: Memory cells collected pre-infection included some clones that later responded, suggesting cross-reactive memory joined.

This clonotype was seen a few times. Its antigen remains unidentified. TCR alpha and TCR beta cDNA libraries carrying sample barcodes and UMIs came from 5'RACE with constant-segment primers. TCRdb ran MiXCR on the 5' RACE reads and lists one entry per CDR3 protein. The table shows around 200,000 distinct CDR3 sequences, with around 25% occurring only once. The TCR originated in an adult woman who had mild COVID-19 (a few samples of this study predate the infection). Cell type and time point are not known. Sequenced: PBMCs or a T cell subset sorted from them (not recorded which).

CDR3 residues: CASSLFKGGLNTEAFF. CDR3 coding DNA: TGTGCCAGCAGTTTATTTAAGGGCGGCCTGAACACTGAAGCTTTCTTT. The chain recombines TRBV27 with TRBJ1-1; D is undetermined. The germline V gene encodes CDR1 MNHEY and CDR2 SMNVEV (reference sequence). The CDR3 totals 16 residues. The V end lost 1 base, the J end lost 0 bases, and 12 bases lay between the germline ends.